This T cell receptor beta chain was identified in a study of CD8+CD57+ T cells in acquired aplastic anemia. Study context: The mean DNA yield obtained from sorted CD4+ and CD8+ cells came to 3 to 3.5 ug. On average, healthy donors gave about 10.8 million reads for CD4+ cells.

Study conclusions and caveats: The same twenty-nine CD8+ CDR3 sequences occurred in patients and in controls. Statistical testing detected no significant gap in CD8+ Simpson's diversity between patients and controls.

This clonotype has just a few counts. The antigen remains undetermined. This clone may be a read error of a much larger clone one base away. Genomic DNA acted as the template from which TCR beta VDJ combination and CDR3 sequence profiling were carried out. TCRdb analysed the reads with MiXCR anew, one entry per CDR3 protein. This sample has some 220,000 distinct CDR3 sequences, with around 32% found just once. The source is a human donor in good health, serving as a control. Sequencing was carried out using sorted CD4+, CD8+, or CD8+CD57+ T cells (not recorded which) from PBMCs.

CDR3 sequence (DNA): TGTGCCATCAGTGAGTCGAAGGCAGGCCATAATGAAGAACTGTTTTTT. As protein: CAISESKAGHNEELFF. The chain combines TRBV10-3 with TRBJ1-4; D gene uncertain. The germline V gene has CDR1 ENHRY and CDR2 SYGVKD. There are 16 residues in the CDR3.